This T cell receptor beta chain came from a study of blood T cell repertoires in COVID-19. Across the study: The United States, Italy and Spain supplied acute and convalescent COVID-19 samples. From T cells, B-cell-depleted T cells, or PBMCs came the material, which was cDNA or gDNA.

As originally analysed: Amplification of reference gene primers was used by the study to estimate nucleated cell counts. Only in-frame clones appear in the TCRdb table, and some are missing; sequencing was by immunoSEQ multiplex PCR. The DNA was the basis for D and trimming; V, J and clone size are from that table. The sample shows about 130,000 clones, roughly nine tenths of them seen only once. The sample holds one count of this clone. Trimming cost V 6 bases and J 2 bases, with 13 bases left between them. The CDR3 spans 14 residues. The germline CDR1 and CDR2 sequences are SGHRS and YFSETQ. While infection was still active, Seattle patients were enrolled and then followed longitudinally.

This sequence joins TRBV5-1 and TRBJ2-3; maybe TRBD2 (6 bases). The sequenced material came from peripheral blood. The receptor's source is a man in his fifties with COVID-19, enrolled during active disease. CDR3 in amino acids: CASNQGLLTDTQYF. The CDR3 nucleotides are TGCGCCAGCAACCAGGGACTTCTCACAGATACGCAGTATTTT.